This T cell receptor (beta chain) was documented in a study of response to subunit inactivated influenza vaccine. This clonotype was picked up many times. Its specificity is not known. Study-level findings and limits: The study's authors posited that every seasonal influenza vaccination enlists few new T cells.

MiXCR, run by TCRdb on the RT-PCR reads, gives a single entry per CDR3 protein. The table shows about 780,000 distinct CDR3 sequences, with under 20% occurring only once. This material consisted of PBMCs from blood, taken more than 4 days after vaccination. The clonotype originates from a man in his fifties who received an inactivated influenza vaccine.

The CDR3 reads CASSFIPDTQYF. The CDR3 nucleotides read TGTGCCAGCAGCTTTATACCAGATACGCAGTATTTT. The V gene is TRBV7-2, the J gene TRBJ2-3; D unclear. The V gene lost 3 bases and the J gene lost 4 bases, with 5 bases spanning the gap. This CDR3 is built from 12 residues. Germline loops: CDR1 SGHTA, CDR2 FQGNSA.